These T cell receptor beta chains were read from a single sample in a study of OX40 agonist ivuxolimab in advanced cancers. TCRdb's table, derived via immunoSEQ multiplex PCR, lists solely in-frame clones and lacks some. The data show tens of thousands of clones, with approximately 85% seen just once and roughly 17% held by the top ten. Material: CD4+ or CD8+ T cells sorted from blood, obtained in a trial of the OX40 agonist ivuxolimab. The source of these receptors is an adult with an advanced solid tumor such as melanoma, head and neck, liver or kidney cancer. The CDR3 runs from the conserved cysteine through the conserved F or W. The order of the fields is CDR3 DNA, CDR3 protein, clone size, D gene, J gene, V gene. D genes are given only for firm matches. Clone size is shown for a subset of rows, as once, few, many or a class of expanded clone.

TGTGCCAGCAGCGTAGCGGGACCTGGAAACACCATATATTTT	CASSVAGPGNTIYF	.	.	TRBJ1-3	TRBV9
TGTGCCAGCAGCTTAGCGAGTGTAGGATCAGGGGCCCAGTACTTC	CASSLASVGSGAQYF	.	.	TRBJ2-5	TRBV7-2
TGTGCCAGCAGCGTCCCTGGCGTCCACAATGAGCAGTTCTTC	CASSVPGVHNEQFF	once	.	TRBJ2-1	TRBV9
TGTGCCAGTAGTATTTCGGACGGTGGAAACACCATATATTTT	CASSISDGGNTIYF	.	.	TRBJ1-3	TRBV19
TGTGCCAGCAGTTTCGGGACAGTGCTTTCCTCCTACAATGAGCAGTTCTTC	CASSFGTVLSSYNEQFF	.	TRBD1	TRBJ2-1	TRBV28
TGCGCCAGCAGCTTGGGGTGGACTAGCGGGAGTTCCTACGAGCAGTACTTC	CASSLGWTSGSSYEQYF	.	TRBD2	TRBJ2-7	TRBV5-1
TGTGCCAGCAGCAGACAGTACGAGCAGTACTTC	CASSRQYEQYF	.	.	TRBJ2-7	TRBV5-5
TGTGCCAGCAGTACCCGGGACAGGAAGAGGGTAGGCTACACCTTC	CASSTRDRKRVGYTF	.	TRBD1	TRBJ1-2	TRBV28
TGTGCCAGGGATGCAGGGGCGAACACCGGGGAGCTGTTTTTT	CARDAGANTGELFF	.	.	TRBJ2-2	TRBV7-9
TGTGCCAGCAGCTTTTCCGAAGACAGCTACGAGCAGTACTTC	CASSFSEDSYEQYF	.	.	TRBJ2-7	TRBV11-3
TGTGCCAGCAGTGTTGAGGGGATAGAGACCCAGTACTTC	CASSVEGIETQYF	.	.	TRBJ2-5	TRBV2
TGTGCCAGCAGTTCACATCGCTGGTTACTCAATCAGCCCCAGCATTTT	CASSSHRWLLNQPQHF	.	.	TRBJ1-5	TRBV6-4
TGTGCCAGCAGCCAAGCCGGCCCCAACAATGAGCAGTTCTTC	CASSQAGPNNEQFF	.	.	TRBJ2-1	TRBV4-2
TGTGCCAGCTCACCACAGGGAAACACTGAAGCTTTCTTT	CASSPQGNTEAFF	.	.	TRBJ1-1	TRBV18
TGCAGCGTTGAAGCAGGGCGAACCTACGAGCAGTACTTC	CSVEAGRTYEQYF	.	.	TRBJ2-7	TRBV29-1